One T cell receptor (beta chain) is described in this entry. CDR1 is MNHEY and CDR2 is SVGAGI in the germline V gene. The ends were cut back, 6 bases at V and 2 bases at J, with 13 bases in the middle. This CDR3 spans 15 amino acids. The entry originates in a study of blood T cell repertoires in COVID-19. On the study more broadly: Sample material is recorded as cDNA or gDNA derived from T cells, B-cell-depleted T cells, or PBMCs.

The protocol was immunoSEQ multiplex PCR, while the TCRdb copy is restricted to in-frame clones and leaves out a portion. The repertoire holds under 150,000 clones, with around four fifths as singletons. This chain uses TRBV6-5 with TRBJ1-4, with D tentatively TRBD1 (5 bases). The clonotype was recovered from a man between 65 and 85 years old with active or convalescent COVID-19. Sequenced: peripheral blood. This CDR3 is CASRDSGSTNEKLFF. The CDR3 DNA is TGTGCCAGCAGAGACTCAGGGTCGACTAATGAAAAACTGTTTTTT.